This T cell receptor (beta chain) was identified in a study of neurological immune-mediated disorders. The unsorted libraries were produced from 2 million PBMCs held at -80 C. The cDNA came from 5'RACE with 10-nucleotide random UMIs. From the 5' RACE reads, TCRdb called clonotypes with MiXCR, one entry per CDR3 protein. The sample carries about 30,000 distinct CDR3 sequences, roughly 12% recorded once. V lost 7 bases, J lost 3 bases, and 12 bases lay in between. The CDR3 runs 13 residues. Germline V gene lookup returns CDR1 MNHNS and CDR2 SASEGT. This clonotype occurred many times. What it recognizes is unknown. Study-wide results and caveats: No expanded-clone CDR3 amino acid sequence recurred across subjects, suggesting private TCR-beta repertoires.

The TCR originated in a man aged 60 to 75 in good health. Sequences were obtained from PBMCs. V gene TRBV6-1 combines with J gene TRBJ2-5, with D possibly being TRBD2 (6 bases). CDR3 loop: CASTRGSEETQYF. The CDR3 region has the DNA TGTGCCAGCACCCGGGGGAGCGAAGAGACCCAGTACTTC.